These 19 T cell receptor beta chains were sequenced from one sample in a study of sequential checkpoint blockade in melanoma. Treatment given: randomized to nivolumab then ipilimumab (arm A) or the reverse (arm B). Sequencing was performed with immunoSEQ multiplex PCR; in TCRdb, only in-frame clones are kept and a portion is missing. This table has some 9,200 clones, around 23% appearing once. Source: tumor tissue (inferred from file names), taken from a patient given nivolumab and ipilimumab in sequence. All receptors come from a human donor with melanoma.

This clone was seen a few times. The chain couples TRBV15 to TRBJ1-2; D not resolved. Trimming took off 0 bases at V and 6 bases at J, with 14 bases between the two ends. The CDR3 consists of 15 residues. The germline V gene encodes CDR1 LNHNV and CDR2 YYDKDF (reference sequence). The CDR3 protein is CATSREWIGMNGYTF. The DNA of the CDR3 is TGTGCCACCAGCAGAGAATGGATCGGTATGAATGGCTACACCTTC.

This clone has only a few counts. This chain uses TRBV5-1 with TRBJ2-5; TRBD1 aligns across 7 bases. The trim removed 3 bases at V and 0 bases at J, leaving 2 bases unmatched. The germline V gene has CDR1 SGHRS and CDR2 YFSETQ. CDR3 length equals 14 residues. CDR3 sequence reads: CASSSGTDQETQYF. DNA for the CDR3: TGCGCCAGCAGCTCCGGGACAGACCAAGAGACCCAGTACTTC.

J is TRBJ2-3 and V is TRBV29-1; 16 nucleotides agree with TRBD2. V was clipped by 0 bases and J by 4 bases; unmatched bases: 7. CDR3 length: 18 residues. Germline V gene data show CDR1 as SQVTM and CDR2 as ANQGSEA. In nucleotides, the CDR3 is TGCAGCGTTGAAGATGTGGGACTAGCGGGGGGGTATTCAGATACGCAGTATTTT. Translating gives CSVEDVGLAGGYSDTQYF.

This clone is judged medium-sized (0.01 to 0.1%). The V call is TRBV6-8, the J call TRBJ2-5, with D tentatively TRBD2 (6 bases). The ends were cut back, 7 bases at V and 5 bases at J, with 11 bases in the middle. The CDR3 consists of 12 residues. Germline CDR1 reads MNHGY; CDR2 reads SAAAGT. The CDR3 region has the DNA TGTGCCAGCACTCCCCGGGGGGAGACCCAGTACTTC. It codes for CASTPRGETQYF.

The chain couples TRBV5-1 to TRBJ1-2; 9 positions match TRBD1. J gave up 5 bases and V 5 bases, and 7 bases lay outside the gene matches. This CDR3 is built from 14 residues. Germline V gene sequence: CDR1 SGHRS, CDR2 YFSETQ. CDR3 loop: CASSRDRDDYGYTF. Here the CDR3 DNA reads TGCGCCAGCAGTCGGGACAGGGATGATTATGGCTACACCTTC.

The chain has TRBV6-8 and TRBJ2-4; 7 bases agree with TRBD1. Trimming at V came to 6 bases and at J to 7 bases, leaving 3 bases not matched to a gene. Germline V gene sequence: CDR1 MNHGY, CDR2 SAAAGT. This CDR3 contains 12 residues. In DNA form, the CDR3 reads TGTGCCAGCAGCAAACAGGGGAACATTCAGTACTTC. Encoded protein: CASSKQGNIQYF.

The chain employs TRBV29-1 and TRBJ2-1; D possibly matches TRBD1 or TRBD2 (5 bases each). This CDR3 region has 15 residues. V lost 0 bases and J lost 9, with 18 bases in between. The germline V gene has CDR1 SQVTM and CDR2 ANQGSEA. The CDR3 reads CSVEDYKTERGEQFF. The CDR3 nucleotides read TGCAGCGTTGAAGATTACAAGACAGAACGGGGTGAGCAGTTCTTC.

The gene calls are TRBV6-8 and TRBJ2-7, with TRBD1 identical over 8 bases. Germline values: CDR1 MNHGY, CDR2 SAAAGT. This CDR3 contains 17 residues. V trimming: 6 bases; J trimming: 4 bases; junction bases outside the gene matches: 17. Here the CDR3 DNA reads TGTGCCAGCAGGGGCCGCCATGGGACAGGAGAGCAATACGAGCAGTACTTC. Protein sequence: CASRGRHGTGEQYEQYF.

The chain links TRBV28 to TRBJ1-2, with D uncertain. Trimming shortened V by 4 bases and J by 5 bases, and 17 bases separated the two germline ends. The CDR3 loop spans 15 amino acids. Germline assignment: CDR1 MDHEN and CDR2 SYDVKM. DNA of the CDR3: TGTGCCAGCAGTTCGTCCGTGGCAGGCATATATGGCTACACCTTC. Encoded protein: CASSSSVAGIYGYTF.

This clone is labeled as medium-sized. The gene calls are TRBV11-3 and TRBJ1-3, with D unresolved. The V gene's germline CDR1 is SGHNT and CDR2 YENEEA. The CDR3 spans 15 residues. The V gene lost 5 bases and the J gene lost 1 base, with 12 bases spanning the gap. CDR3 residues: CASSPTEGSGNTIYF. The CDR3 coding sequence is TGTGCCAGCAGCCCCACCGAGGGATCTGGAAACACCATATATTTT.

The rearrangement uses TRBV5-1 and TRBJ2-3, with TRBD2 identical over 10 bases. J lost 5 bases, V lost 0 bases, and 6 bases had no gene match. CDR3 length: 16 residues. Germline V gene data show CDR1 as SGHRS and CDR2 as YFSETQ. The CDR3: CASSLESSGGVDTQYF. CDR3 nucleotide sequence: TGCGCCAGCAGCTTGGAGTCTAGCGGGGGTGTAGATACGCAGTATTTT.

This clone was counted between two and nine times. The rearrangement uses TRBV6-8 and TRBJ2-3; D perhaps matches TRBD1 (5 bases). The CDR3 consists of 14 residues. Between the trimmed V and J ends, which lost 9 bases and 2 bases, there was a span of 15 bases. Per germline, CDR1 MNHGY and CDR2 SAAAGT. This chain's CDR3 is CASGALSATDTQYF. The CDR3 bases are TGTGCCAGTGGGGCCCTTAGTGCCACAGATACGCAGTATTTT.

The rearrangement uses TRBV19 and TRBJ2-3; 8 positions agree with TRBD2. Germline CDR1 reads LNHDA; CDR2 reads SQIVND (reference sequence). This CDR3 is 15 amino acids long. Trimming removed 8 bases from V and 4 bases from J; junction bases left unmatched: 11. The CDR3 spells CASGLTGGVADTQYF. As DNA, the CDR3 is TGTGCCAGTGGCTTGACGGGGGGGGTCGCAGATACGCAGTATTTT.

The V call is TRBV6-8, the J call TRBJ1-1, with D possibly being TRBD1 (5 bases). Germline CDR1 is MNHGY and CDR2 is SAAAGT. The CDR3 length is 18 residues. The V end was cut by 7 bases, the J end by 3 bases, with 27 bases between. For the CDR3, the DNA is TGTGCCAGCATGAAAACCCCGCAGGGAGGGGATGGGGACACTGAAGCTTTCTTT. This codes for CASMKTPQGGDGDTEAFF.

This chain joins TRBV6-8 and TRBJ2-1; 8 bases line up with TRBD2. Germline V CDR1 and CDR2: MNHGY, SAAAGT. The length of the CDR3 is 15 residues. The V and J ends lost 5 bases and 9 bases, in that order; junction bases with no gene match: 12. The CDR3 protein is CASSGTGGPSREQFF. The CDR3 coding sequence is TGTGCCAGCAGTGGTACGGGGGGGCCCTCACGTGAGCAGTTCTTC.

Written as DNA, the CDR3 is TGTGCCAGCTCAGGACAGGGTTCGAACACCGGGGAGCTGTTTTTT. It yields the protein CASSGQGSNTGELFF. This rearrangement joins TRBV18 to TRBJ2-2, with 8 bases aligning to TRBD1. From germline, CDR1 is KGHSH and CDR2 LQKENI. Trimming removed 5 bases from V and 0 bases from J; junction bases left unmatched: 2. The CDR3 is made up of 15 amino acids.

The chain links TRBV11-3 to TRBJ2-2; 8 nucleotides agree with TRBD1. V was clipped by 5 bases and J by 1 base; unmatched bases: 12. This CDR3 spans 18 amino acids. Germline assignment: CDR1 SGHNT and CDR2 YENEEA. The CDR3 DNA reads TGTGCCAGCAGCAGCTTATCTTCTGGACAGGGGAACACCGGGGAGCTGTTTTTT. Its protein product is CASSSLSSGQGNTGELFF. Full variable domain (rest looked up from reference TRBV11-3 and TRBJ2-2): EAGVVQSPRYKIIEKKQPVAFWCNPISGHNTLYWYLQNLGQGPELLIRYENEEAVDDSQLPKDRFSAERLKGVDSTLKIQPAELGDSAVYLCASSSLSSGQGNTGELFFGEGSRLTVL.

The chain is built from TRBV6-8 and TRBJ2-4, with 10 nucleotides matching TRBD1. CDR3 length equals 16 residues. Unmatched junction bases numbered 6, after V lost 6 bases and J lost 1 base. Germline loops: CDR1 MNHGY, CDR2 SAAAGT. The CDR3 loop reads CASRDDRGPAKNIQYF. The CDR3 coding sequence is TGTGCCAGCAGGGATGACAGGGGGCCTGCCAAAAACATTCAGTACTTC.

This clone has just a few counts. This sequence joins TRBV6-8 and TRBJ1-2; D possibly corresponds to TRBD1 (5 bases). Trimming cost V 5 bases and J 3 bases, with 16 bases left between them. Germline lookup yields CDR1 MNHGY and CDR2 SAAAGT. The CDR3 consists of 15 residues. Written as DNA, the CDR3 is TGTGCCAGCAGTGTAAGGGGCGAAGGTGACTATGGCTACACCTTC. It yields the protein CASSVRGEGDYGYTF.